These T cell receptor beta chains were read from a single sample in a study of T cell changes during pregnancy in multiple sclerosis. Generated by immunoSEQ multiplex PCR, the TCRdb table keeps only in-frame clones and is missing some. The profile shows about 48,000 clones, about nine tenths of them singletons. The input for sequencing was CD4+ T cells from peripheral blood mononuclear cells, taken in the second trimester of pregnancy. The source of these receptors is a female donor with multiple sclerosis, enrolled in a pregnancy study. Both conserved end residues are part of each CDR3. Fields, in order: V gene, D gene, J gene, clone size, CDR3 DNA, CDR3 protein. The D gene is left open where the match is weak. Clone size, where shown, is once, few, many, or a class for clones that have expanded.

v_gene: TRBV6-1
d_gene: NA
j_gene: TRBJ1-2
abundance: NA
CDR3nt: TGTGCCAGCATCACGACGGGGTCTATCAATGGCTACACCTTC
CDR3aa: CASITTGSINGYTF

v_gene: TRBV23-1
d_gene: TRBD1
j_gene: TRBJ2-7
abundance: NA
CDR3nt: TGCGCCAGCAGTCAATGGGACAGGGGGTCCTACGAGCAGTACTTC
CDR3aa: CASSQWDRGSYEQYF

v_gene: TRBV7-3
d_gene: NA
j_gene: TRBJ1-5
abundance: NA
CDR3nt: TGTGCCAGCAGCGAACAGAGAGAGCAGCCCCAGCATTTT
CDR3aa: CASSEQREQPQHF

v_gene: TRBV30
d_gene: NA
j_gene: TRBJ2-7
abundance: once
CDR3nt: TGTGCCTGGAGTGACTACAGGGAACTCTACGAGCAGTACTTC
CDR3aa: CAWSDYRELYEQYF

v_gene: TRBV7-3
d_gene: TRBD2
j_gene: TRBJ2-1
abundance: NA
CDR3nt: TGTGCCAGCAGCTTAGCGGGAGATTTGAATGAGCAGTTCTTC
CDR3aa: CASSLAGDLNEQFF

v_gene: TRBV9
d_gene: NA
j_gene: TRBJ2-7
abundance: NA
CDR3nt: TGTGCCAGCAGCGTAAATGTTGGCGGAGACGAGCAGTACTTC
CDR3aa: CASSVNVGGDEQYF

v_gene: TRBV6-1
d_gene: TRBD1
j_gene: TRBJ1-2
abundance: few
CDR3nt: TGTGCCAGCAGTGAAAAGGGGGCGCATGGCTACACCTTC
CDR3aa: CASSEKGAHGYTF

v_gene: TRBV7-6
d_gene: NA
j_gene: TRBJ2-2
abundance: few
CDR3nt: TGTGCCAGCAGATCGGTCGTTGGGGCGCCCCCCGGGGAGCTGTTTTTT
CDR3aa: CASRSVVGAPPGELFF

v_gene: TRBV28
d_gene: TRBD2
j_gene: TRBJ2-5
abundance: NA
CDR3nt: TGTGCCAGCAGTTTTCGGCGGGAGGGCCAGTTTTGGCAAGAGACCCAGTACTTC
CDR3aa: CASSFRREGQFWQETQYF

v_gene: TRBV7-9
d_gene: TRBD1
j_gene: TRBJ2-1
abundance: NA
CDR3nt: TGTGCCAGCAGCCCCGGGACAGCTTACAATGAGCAGTTCTTC
CDR3aa: CASSPGTAYNEQFF

v_gene: TRBV6-1
d_gene: TRBD1
j_gene: TRBJ2-7
abundance: NA
CDR3nt: TGTGCCAGCAGTGATGAGGGGGCATCTTCCTACGAGCAGTACTTC
CDR3aa: CASSDEGASSYEQYF

v_gene: TRBV19
d_gene: TRBD1
j_gene: TRBJ2-7
abundance: NA
CDR3nt: TGTGCCAGTAAGTCGGAGATTGGGACAGGCTACGAGCAGTACTTC
CDR3aa: CASKSEIGTGYEQYF

v_gene: TRBV19
d_gene: NA
j_gene: TRBJ1-1
abundance: NA
CDR3nt: TGTGCCAGTAGTCTACAACAGGCGGTTGAAGCTTTCTTT
CDR3aa: CASSLQQAVEAFF

v_gene: TRBV14
d_gene: TRBD1
j_gene: TRBJ1-1
abundance: NA
CDR3nt: TGTGCCAGCAGCCAAGCAGGGGGGCGGCGCACTGAAGCTTTCTTT
CDR3aa: CASSQAGGRRTEAFF

v_gene: TRBV27
d_gene: NA
j_gene: TRBJ1-2
abundance: NA
CDR3nt: TGTGCCAGCAGCGCCATCAGCGGAGGGGTCTATGGCTACACCTTC
CDR3aa: CASSAISGGVYGYTF

v_gene: TRBV6-1
d_gene: NA
j_gene: TRBJ1-2
abundance: NA
CDR3nt: TGTGCCAGCAGTGAGTCAGGGATCTATGGCTACACCTTC
CDR3aa: CASSESGIYGYTF

v_gene: TRBV18
d_gene: NA
j_gene: TRBJ1-2
abundance: NA
CDR3nt: TGTGCCAGCTCACCGGGACAAGGGACTGGCTACACCTTC
CDR3aa: CASSPGQGTGYTF

v_gene: TRBV18
d_gene: TRBD2
j_gene: TRBJ2-3
abundance: NA
CDR3nt: TGTGCCAGCTCTGGGCTTGGACTAGCGGGCACAGATACGCAGTATTTT
CDR3aa: CASSGLGLAGTDTQYF

v_gene: TRBV27
d_gene: TRBD2
j_gene: TRBJ2-3
abundance: NA
CDR3nt: TGTGCCAGCACCAGACACCACTCTAGCGGCAGCACAGATACGCAGTATTTT
CDR3aa: CASTRHHSSGSTDTQYF

v_gene: TRBV5-4
d_gene: TRBD1
j_gene: TRBJ1-4
abundance: NA
CDR3nt: TGTGCCAGCAGCTTGCAGGGGGCAGGAACTAATGAAAAACTGTTTTTT
CDR3aa: CASSLQGAGTNEKLFF

v_gene: TRBV5-1
d_gene: NA
j_gene: TRBJ2-5
abundance: NA
CDR3nt: TGCGCCAGCAGCCCGGAGGTGGAGACCCAGTACTTC
CDR3aa: CASSPEVETQYF

v_gene: TRBV10-2
d_gene: TRBD2
j_gene: TRBJ2-1
abundance: NA
CDR3nt: TGCGCCAGCAGCGAACTCGGGACTAGCACCTACAATGAGCAGTTCTTC
CDR3aa: CASSELGTSTYNEQFF

v_gene: TRBV28
d_gene: TRBD1
j_gene: TRBJ1-2
abundance: NA
CDR3nt: TGTGCCAGCAGTTTGATAGAGGGGGCCACTGGCTACACCTTC
CDR3aa: CASSLIEGATGYTF

v_gene: TRBV6-1
d_gene: TRBD2
j_gene: TRBJ2-4
abundance: NA
CDR3nt: TGTGCCAGCAGTGAAACTAGCGGGAGGGACATTCAGTACTTC
CDR3aa: CASSETSGRDIQYF

v_gene: TRBV28
d_gene: NA
j_gene: TRBJ1-2
abundance: NA
CDR3nt: TGTGCCAGCAGCCGCCCTCCGGGTACCTATGGCTACACCTTC
CDR3aa: CASSRPPGTYGYTF

v_gene: TRBV4-1
d_gene: NA
j_gene: TRBJ1-2
abundance: NA
CDR3nt: TGCGCCAGCAGCCCAGAAGGACAGCGATCCTATGGCTACACCTTC
CDR3aa: CASSPEGQRSYGYTF

v_gene: TRBV29-1
d_gene: NA
j_gene: TRBJ2-7
abundance: NA
CDR3nt: TGCAGCGTTTCAGGGGATGTCTACGAGCAGTACTTC
CDR3aa: CSVSGDVYEQYF

v_gene: TRBV6-5
d_gene: TRBD2
j_gene: TRBJ2-7
abundance: NA
CDR3nt: TGTGCCAGCAGTTTGGGGGGGTCCTTCTACGAGCAGTACTTC
CDR3aa: CASSLGGSFYEQYF

v_gene: TRBV10-3
d_gene: TRBD1
j_gene: TRBJ1-2
abundance: NA
CDR3nt: TGTGCCATCAGTGAGTCGCCTGGGGACAGGGGCGGCTACACCTTC
CDR3aa: CAISESPGDRGGYTF

v_gene: TRBV19
d_gene: TRBD1
j_gene: TRBJ1-5
abundance: once
CDR3nt: TGTGCCAGTAGTATGGCGGGGACAAGGGGGCGAAGCAATCAGCCCCAGCATTTT
CDR3aa: CASSMAGTRGRSNQPQHF

v_gene: TRBV19
d_gene: TRBD2
j_gene: TRBJ2-3
abundance: NA
CDR3nt: TGTGCCAGTAGTATTGCGGGAGGGGCGGCAGATACGCAGTATTTT
CDR3aa: CASSIAGGAADTQYF

v_gene: TRBV7-2
d_gene: NA
j_gene: TRBJ1-5
abundance: once
CDR3nt: TGTGCCAGCAGCCCCGGCAGGGCTGGCAATCAGCCCCAGCATTTT
CDR3aa: CASSPGRAGNQPQHF

v_gene: TRBV6-5
d_gene: NA
j_gene: TRBJ2-2
abundance: NA
CDR3nt: TGTGCCAGCAGTTACACGGGGGAGCCGGCCGGGGAGCTGTTTTTT
CDR3aa: CASSYTGEPAGELFF

v_gene: TRBV29-1
d_gene: TRBD2
j_gene: TRBJ2-7
abundance: NA
CDR3nt: TGCAGCGTTGAGGGAGCGGGAGGGCACTACGAGCAGTACTTC
CDR3aa: CSVEGAGGHYEQYF

v_gene: TRBV29-1
d_gene: NA
j_gene: TRBJ1-2
abundance: NA
CDR3nt: TGCAGCGTTGAACTGAGTAACTATGGCTACACCTTC
CDR3aa: CSVELSNYGYTF

v_gene: TRBV28
d_gene: NA
j_gene: TRBJ1-4
abundance: NA
CDR3nt: TGTGCCAGCAGTCCGGGAGGGGCAGGGTTTGGTCAAAAACTGTTTTTT
CDR3aa: CASSPGGAGFGQKLFF

v_gene: TRBV9
d_gene: TRBD2
j_gene: TRBJ2-7
abundance: once
CDR3nt: TGTGCCAGCAGCGTTACTAGCGGAGCCTACGAGCAGTACTTC
CDR3aa: CASSVTSGAYEQYF

v_gene: TRBV5-6
d_gene: NA
j_gene: TRBJ1-1
abundance: NA
CDR3nt: TGTGCCAGCAGGAGGGATACGGACACTGAAGCTTTCTTT
CDR3aa: CASRRDTDTEAFF

v_gene: TRBV5-5
d_gene: NA
j_gene: TRBJ2-1
abundance: NA
CDR3nt: TGTGCCAGCAGCCGAAAACAGGGTGGGGATGAGCAGTTCTTC
CDR3aa: CASSRKQGGDEQFF

v_gene: TRBV28
d_gene: NA
j_gene: TRBJ1-4
abundance: NA
CDR3nt: TGTGCCAGCAGGGGATCACAGGTTTCAACTAATGAAAAACTGTTTTTT
CDR3aa: CASRGSQVSTNEKLFF

v_gene: TRBV14
d_gene: NA
j_gene: TRBJ1-1
abundance: NA
CDR3nt: TGTGCCAGCAGCCAAAGCGTACAAGCTAAGAGACTCTTT
CDR3aa: CASSQSVQAKRLF

v_gene: TRBV10-3
d_gene: TRBD2
j_gene: TRBJ2-1
abundance: once
CDR3nt: TGTGCCATCAGGCCTTCCCTAGCGGGAGGGGCTGAGCAGTTCTTC
CDR3aa: CAIRPSLAGGAEQFF

v_gene: TRBV6-4
d_gene: NA
j_gene: TRBJ1-1
abundance: NA
CDR3nt: TGTGCCAGCAGTGATGTCCAGGGAGGCACTGAAGCTTTCTTT
CDR3aa: CASSDVQGGTEAFF

v_gene: TRBV10-2
d_gene: NA
j_gene: TRBJ1-2
abundance: NA
CDR3nt: TGCGCCAGCAGTGAGTCACCGCCGGGGAATCCGGCCTGCACCTTC
CDR3aa: CASSESPPGNPACTF

v_gene: TRBV29-1
d_gene: NA
j_gene: TRBJ2-7
abundance: NA
CDR3nt: TGCAGCGTTGAGTCTCGGGTTAGGGAGCAGTACTTC
CDR3aa: CSVESRVREQYF

v_gene: TRBV4-1
d_gene: TRBD2
j_gene: TRBJ2-3
abundance: NA
CDR3nt: TGCGCCAGCGGACGGAGCGGGAGGGCCGAAGGTCGGTCAGATACGCAGTATTTT
CDR3aa: CASGRSGRAEGRSDTQYF

v_gene: TRBV5-6
d_gene: NA
j_gene: TRBJ2-1
abundance: NA
CDR3nt: TGTGCCAGCAGCTTGGTCGGGAGAGCCTACAATGAGCAGTTCTTC
CDR3aa: CASSLVGRAYNEQFF